The clone carrying this T cell receptor (beta chain) has just a few counts. The data are from a study of blood T cell repertoires in COVID-19. The overall study: Spain, Italy and the United States supplied samples that represented acute and convalescent COVID-19. From T cells, B-cell-depleted T cells, or PBMCs came the material, which was cDNA or gDNA.

This CDR3 has 16 amino acids. Under the authors' procedure: Reference gene primer amplification gave estimated nucleated cell counts. Clones were read by immunoSEQ multiplex PCR, and TCRdb kept only the in-frame ones, dropping some. V, J and clone size are taken as reported in that table, and D and trimming were inferred from the DNA itself. The table includes approximately 190,000 clones, around 84% detected once. The rearrangement uses TRBV21-1 and TRBJ1-2; the table's D call, TRBD1, has no DNA check behind it. TRBV21-1 is a recognized pseudogene. Sequencing input: peripheral blood. This receptor was taken from a human donor in a cohort sampled during active COVID-19. The CDR3 DNA is TGTGCCAGCAGCAAAAACAGATCAGGGTGTAACTATGGCTACACCTTC. Amino acids: CASSKNRSGCNYGYTF.